This T cell receptor (beta chain) was sequenced during a study of molecular identifiers for immune sequencing clone quantification. Study in general: Replicate RNA came from 20,000 or 100,000 naive CD8 cells and was split five ways, and four parts were sequenced.

Study-wide results and limits: Over 99% of effector molecules, yet under 1% of naive-cell molecules, were held by clones above 20 RNA copies.

Germline V gene lookup returns CDR1 LGHNA and CDR2 YSLEER. The V end lost 4 bases, the J end lost 12 bases, and 22 bases lay between the germline ends. The CDR3 is 15 residues long. For bulk TCR libraries, previously described methods and listed TCR primers were used. Each CDR3 protein is one row after TCRdb ran MiXCR on the PCR reads. The sample carries 85,000 to 90,000 distinct CDR3 sequences, roughly 25% recorded once. This clonotype was seen just once. Its antigen remains unidentified. This could be a read error, since a much larger clone is one nucleotide away. Source material for naive CD8 libraries was roughly 18,000 to 1,000,000 sorted cells, with 10%, 30% or 50% RNA.

Sequencing was carried out using naive CD8+ T cells from blood, with Jurkat cell RNA spiked in. Regarding subset: FACS-sorted CD8+CD4-CCR7+CD45RA+ naive T cells. The chain recombines TRBV4-3 with TRBJ2-1; D possibly matches TRBD1 or TRBD2 (6 bases each). The sequence was collected from a human donor in good health. Some libraries in this study had Jurkat cell RNA spiked in. CDR3 sequence reads: CASSPDSGSRSAQFF. Here the CDR3 DNA reads TGCGCCAGCAGCCCGGACAGCGGGTCGAGAAGTGCGCAGTTCTTC.